This T cell receptor beta chain was retrieved from a study of TIL therapy for anti-PD-1-resistant metastatic lung cancer. The CDR3 totals 14 residues. In germline, CDR1 is SEHNR, CDR2 FQNEAQ (reference sequence). The germline V and J ends were trimmed by 8 bases and 4 bases, with 16 bases remaining between them. Sequencing used immunoSEQ v3. The protocol was immunoSEQ multiplex PCR, while the TCRdb copy is restricted to in-frame clones and leaves out a portion. The sample consists of tens of thousands of clones, 79% of them appearing once. Time point meaning: pre-treatment sample, taken before nivolumab and TIL therapy.

The chain is built from TRBV7-9 and TRBJ2-3; the D gene could be TRBD1 or TRBD2 (5 bases each). The TCR originated in a man between 65 and 85 years old with non-small cell lung cancer. The sequencing used blood, collected at baseline. The CDR3 coding sequence is TGTGCCAGCTTGGGGCTAGCTAGGGCAGATACGCAGTATTTT. Amino acid sequence: CASLGLARADTQYF.